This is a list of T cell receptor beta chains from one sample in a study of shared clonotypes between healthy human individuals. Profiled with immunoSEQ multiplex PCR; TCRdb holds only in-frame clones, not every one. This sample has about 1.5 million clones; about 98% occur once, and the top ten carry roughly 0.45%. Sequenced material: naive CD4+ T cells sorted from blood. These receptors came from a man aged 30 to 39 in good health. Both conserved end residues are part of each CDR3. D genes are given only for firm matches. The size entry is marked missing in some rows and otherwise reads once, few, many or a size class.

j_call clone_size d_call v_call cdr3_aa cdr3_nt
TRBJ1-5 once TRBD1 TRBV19 CASSIDRGNYQPQHF TGTGCCAGTAGTATTGACAGGGGGAACTATCAGCCCCAGCATTTT
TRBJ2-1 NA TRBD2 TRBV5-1 CASSPTLAGVGNEQFF TGCGCCAGCAGCCCAACACTAGCGGGAGTCGGCAATGAGCAGTTCTTC
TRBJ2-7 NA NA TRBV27 CASSLGSWSYEQYF TGTGCCAGCAGTCTAGGGAGTTGGTCCTACGAGCAGTACTTC
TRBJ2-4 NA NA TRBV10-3 CAISDGEPPAKNIQYF TGTGCCATCAGTGATGGCGAGCCTCCAGCCAAAAACATTCAGTACTTC
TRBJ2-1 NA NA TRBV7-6 CASSLDWATSYNEQFF TGTGCCAGCAGCTTAGATTGGGCCACGTCCTACAATGAGCAGTTCTTC
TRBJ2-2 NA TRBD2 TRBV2 CASRPTSGRYTGELFF TGTGCCAGCAGGCCTACTAGCGGGCGTTACACCGGGGAGCTGTTTTTT
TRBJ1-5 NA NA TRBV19 CASRTQGLSNQPQHF TGTGCCAGCCGAACACAGGGTCTATCAAATCAGCCCCAGCATTTT
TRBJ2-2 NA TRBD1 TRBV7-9 CASSLDRGRYDTGELFF TGTGCCAGCAGCTTAGACAGGGGGCGGTACGACACCGGGGAGCTGTTTTTT
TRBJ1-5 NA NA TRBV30 CAWGAGLNQPQHF TGTGCCTGGGGCGCAGGGCTCAATCAGCCCCAGCATTTT
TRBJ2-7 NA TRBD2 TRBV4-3 CASSQTTSGPSYEQYF TGCGCCAGCAGCCAGACGACTAGCGGACCCTCCTACGAGCAGTACTTC
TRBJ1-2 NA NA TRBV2 CASSVVEPYGYTF TGTGCCAGCAGTGTAGTAGAACCCTATGGCTACACCTTC
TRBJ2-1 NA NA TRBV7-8 CASSLGSYDNEQFF TGTGCCAGCAGCTTAGGCTCCTACGACAATGAGCAGTTCTTC
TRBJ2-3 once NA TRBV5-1 CASSLRASTDTQYF TGCGCCAGCAGCTTGCGCGCTAGCACAGATACGCAGTATTTT
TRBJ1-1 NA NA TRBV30 CAWREGWNTEAFF TGTGCCTGGAGGGAGGGGTGGAACACTGAAGCTTTCTTT
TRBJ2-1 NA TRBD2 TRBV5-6 CASSDGTSGRVEQFF TGTGCCAGCAGCGACGGGACTAGCGGGAGGGTAGAGCAGTTCTTC
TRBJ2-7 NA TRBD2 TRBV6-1 CASTFSGSYEQYF TGTGCCAGCACCTTTAGCGGGAGCTACGAGCAGTACTTC
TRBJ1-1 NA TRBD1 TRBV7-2 CASSLTGQTMNTEAFF TGTGCCAGCAGCCTGACGGGACAGACAATGAACACTGAAGCTTTCTTT
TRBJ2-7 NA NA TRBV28 CASSLTRDEQYF TGTGCCAGCAGTTTGACCAGGGACGAGCAGTACTTC
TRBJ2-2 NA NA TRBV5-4 CASSFYRATGELFF TGTGCCAGCAGCTTTTACAGGGCTACCGGGGAGCTGTTTTTT
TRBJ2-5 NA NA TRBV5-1 CASSLATGTQETQYF TGCGCCAGCAGCTTGGCCACAGGGACCCAAGAGACCCAGTACTTC
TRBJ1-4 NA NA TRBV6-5 CASRGSTREKLFF TGTGCCAGCAGAGGGTCAACCCGAGAAAAACTGTTTTTT
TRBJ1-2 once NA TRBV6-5 CASSRTDYGYTF TGTGCCAGCAGTCGGACAGACTATGGCTACACCTTC
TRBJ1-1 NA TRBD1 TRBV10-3 CAIRDRARTEAFF TGTGCCATCAGGGACAGGGCAAGGACTGAAGCTTTCTTT
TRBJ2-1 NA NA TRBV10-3 CAISGYASSYNEQFF TGTGCCATCAGTGGGTATGCTAGTTCGTACAATGAGCAGTTCTTC
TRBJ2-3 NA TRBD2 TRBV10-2 CAARDYSTDTQYF TGCGCCGCCCGGGACTATAGCACAGATACGCAGTATTTT
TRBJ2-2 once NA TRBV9 CASSTFERGAGELFF TGTGCCAGCAGTACCTTCGAGAGGGGTGCCGGGGAGCTGTTTTTT
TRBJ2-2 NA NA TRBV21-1 CASSKADRGLCTGELFF TGTGCCAGCAGCAAAGCTGACAGGGGATTGTGCACCGGGGAGCTGTTTTTT
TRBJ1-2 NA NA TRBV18 CASSPSERNYGYTF TGTGCCAGCTCACCGAGCGAGAGGAACTATGGCTACACCTTC
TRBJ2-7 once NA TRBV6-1 CASRVTGYEQYF TGTGCCAGCAGGGTGACAGGCTACGAGCAGTACTTC
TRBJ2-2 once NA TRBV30 CAWRDASVELGNTGELFF TGTGCCTGGAGAGACGCTAGCGTGGAGTTGGGCAACACCGGGGAGCTGTTTTTT
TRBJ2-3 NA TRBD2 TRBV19 CASSSSGNQLNTDTQYF TGTGCCAGTAGTTCTAGCGGAAACCAATTAAACACAGATACGCAGTATTTT
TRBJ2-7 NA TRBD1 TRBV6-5 CASSYWRGQGVYEQYF TGTGCCAGCAGTTACTGGCGGGGACAGGGGGTCTACGAGCAGTACTTC
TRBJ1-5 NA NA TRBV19 CASSIPPKYQPQHF TGTGCCAGTAGTATCCCACCTAAATATCAGCCCCAGCATTTT
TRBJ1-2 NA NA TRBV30 CAWNLLGQPFYGYTF TGTGCCTGGAATCTATTGGGCCAGCCGTTCTATGGCTACACCTTC
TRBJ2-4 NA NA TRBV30 CAWSAHQRGQTIQYF TGTGCCTGGAGTGCACATCAGAGGGGCCAAACCATTCAGTACTTC
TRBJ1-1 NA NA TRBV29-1 CSVDSLNTEAFF TGCAGCGTTGACAGTCTGAACACTGAAGCTTTCTTT
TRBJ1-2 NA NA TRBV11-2 CASSLQVSNYGYTF TGTGCCAGCAGCCTACAGGTCTCTAACTATGGCTACACCTTC
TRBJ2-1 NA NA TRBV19 CASSLGEWYNEQFF TGTGCCAGTAGTCTCGGAGAATGGTACAATGAGCAGTTCTTC
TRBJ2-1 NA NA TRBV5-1 CASSLESVWPDEQFF TGCGCCAGCAGCTTGGAGAGTGTTTGGCCGGATGAGCAGTTCTTC
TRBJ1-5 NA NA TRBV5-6 CASSLQGNQPQHF TGTGCCAGCAGCTTACAGGGTAATCAGCCCCAGCATTTT